A selection of T cell receptor beta chains follows, all from one sample in a study of blood T cell repertoires in COVID-19. Sequencing was performed with immunoSEQ multiplex PCR; in TCRdb, only in-frame clones are kept and a portion is missing. Among more than 90,000 clones, roughly nine tenths were seen once, and the ten largest hold approximately 15%. The sequencing sample was made of peripheral blood. Source of these receptors: a man aged 45 to 65 with acute or convalescent COVID-19. Each CDR3 is given with its conserved first and last residue. The D gene is left open where the match is weak. Clone sizes are given selectively: once, few, many, or a class where the clone is expanded.

>few|TRBV28|TRBD1|TRBJ2-1
CASNDRGLGNEQFF
TGTGCCAGCAACGACAGGGGGCTTGGCAATGAGCAGTTCTTC
>.|TRBV5-1|.|TRBJ1-2
CASSLKGHGYTF
TGCGCCAGCAGCTTGAAGGGGCATGGCTACACCTTC
>.|TRBV7-8|.|TRBJ2-7
CASSFALLGSPGSHEQYF
TGTGCCAGCAGCTTTGCCCTTCTGGGCAGTCCCGGCTCCCACGAGCAGTACTTC
>.|TRBV28|TRBD1|TRBJ2-3
CASSTGTGGIPSLITDTQYF
TGTGCCAGCAGTACCGGGACAGGGGGTATCCCCTCCCTTATCACAGATACGCAGTATTTT
>.|TRBV5-1|.|TRBJ2-1
CASSFRAQGREQFF
TGCGCCAGCAGCTTTAGGGCACAGGGAAGAGAGCAGTTCTTC
>.|TRBV10-3|TRBD2|TRBJ2-4
CAISEELAGGLLYKNIQYF
TGTGCCATCAGTGAGGAACTAGCGGGGGGGCTTTTGTACAAAAACATTCAGTACTTC
>.|TRBV3-1/TRBV3-2|.|TRBJ1-6
CASSLRSGSPLHF
TGTGCCAGCAGCTTAAGATCAGGTTCACCCCTCCACTTT
>.|TRBV28|.|TRBJ2-5
CASPPPLHGGHQETQYF
TGTGCCAGCCCTCCCCCCCTACACGGGGGGCACCAAGAGACCCAGTACTTC
>.|TRBV30|.|TRBJ1-1
CAWSSRQVGRDTEAFF
TGTGCCTGGAGTTCCCGACAGGTAGGGAGGGACACTGAAGCTTTCTTT
>.|TRBV27|.|TRBJ1-1
CASNLRPSTEAFF
TGTGCCAGCAACCTCAGGCCGAGCACTGAAGCTTTCTTT
>once|TRBV5-4|TRBD1|TRBJ2-1
CASSLDRGTVYNEQFF
TGTGCCAGCAGCTTGGACAGGGGAACGGTCTACAATGAGCAGTTCTTC
>.|TRBV28|TRBD1|TRBJ2-7
CASSPPGQSYEQYF
TGTGCCAGCAGTCCGCCGGGACAGTCGTACGAGCAGTACTTC
>.|TRBV7-9|.|TRBJ1-4
CASSDYGNATNEKLFF
TGTGCCAGCAGCGATTACGGTAACGCAACTAATGAAAAACTGTTTTTT
>.|TRBV5-4|TRBD1|TRBJ2-1
CASSIRDRDNEQFF
TGTGCCAGCAGCATCCGGGACAGGGATAATGAGCAGTTCTTC
>.|TRBV10-3|.|TRBJ1-3
CAIRKQGSGNTIYF
TGTGCCATCAGAAAACAGGGATCGGGAAACACCATATATTTT
>few|TRBV5-6|TRBD2|TRBJ2-7
CASSLTSGGTYEQYF
TGTGCCAGCAGCTTGACTAGCGGGGGAACCTACGAGCAGTACTTC
>.|TRBV2|TRBD1|TRBJ1-3
CASSDSGGSGNTIYF
TGTGCCAGCAGTGATTCAGGGGGCTCTGGAAACACCATATATTTT
>.|TRBV6-5|TRBD1|TRBJ2-7
CASSYGTGAYEQYF
TGTGCCAGCAGTTACGGGACAGGGGCCTACGAGCAGTACTTC
>.|TRBV6-5|.|TRBJ1-6
CASRGGGDNSPLHF
TGTGCCAGCAGGGGGGGAGGGGATAATTCACCCCTCCACTTT
>many|TRBV2|.|TRBJ1-4
CASSEKPLGPGEKLFF
TGTGCCAGCAGTGAAAAACCACTGGGGCCCGGTGAAAAACTGTTTTTT
>.|TRBV7-9|TRBD1|TRBJ2-1
CASSLVGTGGNEQFF
TGTGCCAGCAGCTTAGTCGGGACAGGGGGAAATGAGCAGTTCTTC
>.|TRBV6-2/TRBV6-3|TRBD2|TRBJ2-1
CASSYGASGGSSYNEQFF
TGTGCCAGCAGTTACGGGGCTAGCGGGGGGAGCTCCTACAATGAGCAGTTCTTC
>once|TRBV5-8|.|TRBJ1-5
CASSFGTLNQPQHF
TGTGCCAGCAGCTTTGGGACACTCAATCAGCCCCAGCATTTT
>once|TRBV6-5|.|TRBJ1-6
CASTQGQNNSPLHF
TGTGCCAGCACCCAAGGACAGAATAATTCACCCCTCCACTTT
>.|TRBV3-1/TRBV3-2|.|TRBJ2-7
CASSQQRTAPYEQYF
TGTGCCAGCAGCCAACAAAGGACAGCTCCCTACGAGCAGTACTTC
>once|TRBV7-2|.|TRBJ1-1
CASSLVSVGTEAFF
TGTGCCAGCAGCTTAGTGAGTGTCGGGACTGAAGCTTTCTTT